The subject of this entry is one TCR beta chain. The target antigen is unknown. These data come from a study of human CD8 memory T cell subsets. Study conclusions and caveats: Only a minimal degree of mutual overlap characterized stem-like memory and precursor exhausted T cell repertoires.

Researchers made TCR beta libraries via UMI-labeled 5' RACE. TCRdb reprocessed the 5' RACE reads and keeps a single row for each CDR3 protein, giving no DNA. Found here are about 18,000 distinct CDR3 sequences; the top ten clones hold 5.4%. Germline-derived CDR1 and CDR2 are DFQATT and SNEGSKA (reference sequence). This CDR3 comprises 12 residues. This sequence originates from a human donor in good health. The material sequenced was CD8+ T cells from PBMCs. This chain joins TRBV20-1 and TRBJ2-7. This chain's CDR3 is CSADIHANEQYF.